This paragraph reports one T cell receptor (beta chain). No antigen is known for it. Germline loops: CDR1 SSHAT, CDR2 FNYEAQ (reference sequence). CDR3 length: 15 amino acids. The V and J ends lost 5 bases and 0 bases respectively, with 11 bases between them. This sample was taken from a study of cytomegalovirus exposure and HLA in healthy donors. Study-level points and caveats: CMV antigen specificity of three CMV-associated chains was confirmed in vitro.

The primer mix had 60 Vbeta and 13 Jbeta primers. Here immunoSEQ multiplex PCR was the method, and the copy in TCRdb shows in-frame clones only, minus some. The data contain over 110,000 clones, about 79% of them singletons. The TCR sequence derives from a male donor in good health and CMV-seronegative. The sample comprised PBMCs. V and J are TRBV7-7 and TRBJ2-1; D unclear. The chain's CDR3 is CASSLTLSSYNEQFF. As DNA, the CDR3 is TGTGCCAGCAGCCTGACTTTAAGCTCCTACAATGAGCAGTTCTTC.